The clone carrying this T cell receptor (beta chain) was seen ten or more times. What it binds is unknown. The length of the CDR3 is 13 residues. The germline gives CDR1 SGDLS, CDR2 YYNGEE. V gave up 4 bases and J gave up 0 bases, with 7 bases separating them. This entry comes from a study of CD8 T cells in ankylosing spondylitis. General study findings and limits: A motif in TCR beta, a set of several highly homologous variants, appeared characteristic of ankylosing spondylitis blood.

Construction of TCR beta libraries was performed using quantitative 5'-RACE with molecular barcodes. MiXCR, applied by TCRdb to the 5' RACE reads, yields one record per CDR3 protein. This sample has about 200,000 distinct CDR3 sequences, with more than 5.5% found just once. The chain joins TRBV9 to TRBJ1-1; no firm D call. The sequenced material came from blood, either unsorted or a sorted T cell fraction (not recorded which). The receptor comes from a male donor with ankylosing spondylitis. Here the CDR3 DNA reads TGTGCCAGCAGCAGGGAGTTGAACACTGAAGCTTTCTTT. Translating gives CASSRELNTEAFF.